What follows are 18 T cell receptor beta chains derived from one specimen sequenced in a study of cytomegalovirus exposure and HLA in healthy donors (dated by TCRdb to about 2017). Libraries were constructed by the immunoSEQ multiplex PCR assay. Held by TCRdb, this immuneACCESS table contains in-frame sequences only and omits some clones. Under half of the omission traces to an unresolved V gene where checked; the cause of the rest is unknown. This sample has some 56,000 clones in its table, and approximately 92% of those were observed once. Clones ranked in the top ten supply roughly 1.2% of the sample. The sequencing input was PBMCs. The receptors shown here come from a man between 18 and 35 years old in good health and CMV-seronegative.

In this sample, this clone turned up once. This chain uses TRBV2 with TRBJ1-5; 10 nucleotides line up with TRBD1. The ends lost 3 bases at V and 4 bases at J; junction bases unmatched: 3. The CDR3 runs 15 residues. In germline, CDR1 is SNHLY, CDR2 FYNNEI. CDR3 protein: CASSDGGQGNQPQHF. In DNA form, the CDR3 reads TGTGCCAGCAGTGATGGGGGACAGGGGAATCAGCCCCAGCATTTT. Together with reference TRBV2 and TRBJ1-5, the CDR3 gives the full variable domain: EPEVTQTPSHQVTQMGQEVILRCVPISNHLYFYWYRQILGQKVEFLVSFYNNEISEKSEIFDDQFSVERPDGSNFTLKIRSTKLEDSAMYFCASSDGGQGNQPQHFGDGTRLSIL.

This chain links TRBV9 with TRBJ1-3; D not certain. Deletions cut 4 bases from V and 0 bases from J, with 11 bases between. CDR1 and CDR2 from the germline V gene are SGDLS and YYNGEE. This CDR3 has 15 residues. CDR3 protein: CASSLGGPSGNTIYF. The DNA of the CDR3 is TGTGCCAGCAGCTTGGGCGGGCCCTCTGGAAACACCATATATTTT.

This CDR3 is CASSLGQSTDTQYF. The CDR3 region has the DNA TGTGCCAGCAGTTTGGGACAATCCACAGATACGCAGTATTTT. The V and J genes are TRBV28 and TRBJ2-3, with D tentatively TRBD1 (6 bases). The CDR3 spans 14 residues. The V gene lost 3 bases and the J gene lost 2 bases, with 9 bases spanning the gap. Germline CDR1 and CDR2: MDHEN and SYDVKM.

The chain has TRBV28 and TRBJ1-5; TRBD1 matches 9 bases. Unmatched junction bases numbered 10, after V lost 8 bases and J lost 5 bases. The germline V gene has CDR1 MDHEN and CDR2 SYDVKM. The CDR3 runs to 15 residues. The CDR3: CASVRRDRVDQPQHF. The CDR3 nucleotides are TGTGCCAGCGTAAGAAGGGACAGGGTCGATCAGCCCCAGCATTTT.

The chain links TRBV6-1 to TRBJ1-1; D remains unclear. V was cut by 6 bases and J by 0 bases, with 8 bases left in between. Germline loops: CDR1 MNHNS, CDR2 SASEGT. This CDR3 has 13 amino acids. The CDR3 here is CASSPSMNTEAFF. For the CDR3, the DNA is TGTGCCAGCAGCCCCAGTATGAACACTGAAGCTTTCTTT.

As to this clone: Other DNA sequences in the sample encode the same CDR3. V and J are TRBV29-1 and TRBJ1-1; TRBD1 matches at 7 bases. CDR3 length: 16 residues. V lost 6 bases, J lost 0 bases, and 13 bases stayed unmatched. CDR1 and CDR2 (germline): SQVTM, ANQGSEA. CDR3 DNA sequence: TGCAGCGTGCTGACAGGGAGTGCAGTCATGAACACTGAAGCTTTCTTT. It translates to CSVLTGSAVMNTEAFF.

A note on this clone: A read error may produce the germline difference seen at one junction end. The rearrangement links TRBV2 to TRBJ2-7; 9 bases map to TRBD2. The germline gives CDR1 SNHLY, CDR2 FYNNEI. The CDR3 loop spans 12 amino acids. Here the CDR3 reads CASSERAGGHHF. The CDR3 DNA follows: TGTGCCAGCAGTGAACGGGCGGGAGGGCACCACTTC.

This clone appeared a single time. The V gene is TRBV6-5, the J gene TRBJ1-1; the D is unclear. The CDR3 loop spans 13 amino acids. Trimming removed 6 bases at V and 9 bases at J, with 17 bases between. Germline V lookup: CDR1 MNHEY, CDR2 SVGAGI. CDR3 loop: CASSYPMAGKAFF. The CDR3 DNA sequence: TGTGCCAGCAGCTACCCCATGGCAGGCAAAGCTTTCTTT.

With respect to this clone: The junction differs from germline at one of its ends, possibly a read error. This chain links TRBV2 with TRBJ2-7, with a tentative D call TRBD1 (6 bases). In germline, CDR1 is SNHLY, CDR2 FYNNEI. This CDR3 has 12 amino acids. The CDR3 nucleotides are TGTGCCAGCAGTGAAGACAGGGCGCGTCCTCAATTC. As protein: CASSEDRARPQF.

This sequence joins TRBV27 and TRBJ1-2; 9 bases agree with TRBD1. This CDR3 comprises 13 residues. CDR1 MNHEY and CDR2 SMNVEV come from the germline V gene (reference sequence). V lost 6 bases, J lost 8 bases, and 7 bases stayed unmatched. The DNA of the CDR3 is TGTGCCAGCAGATCCGGGACAGGGTTAGGCTACACCTTC. Translating gives CASRSGTGLGYTF.

The chain links TRBV19 to TRBJ1-2; TRBD1 might be the D (6 bases). This CDR3 has 15 residues. Germline lookup yields CDR1 LNHDA and CDR2 SQIVND (reference sequence). Trimming took off 3 bases at V and 0 bases at J, with 11 bases between the two ends. The CDR3 spells CASSIWTVTNYGYTF. In nucleotides, the CDR3 is TGTGCCAGTAGTATTTGGACAGTGACTAACTATGGCTACACCTTC.

The CDR3 sequence is CASSLDFQETQYF. The CDR3 DNA sequence: TGTGCCAGCAGCTTGGACTTCCAAGAGACCCAGTACTTC. The rearrangement joins TRBV7-6 to TRBJ2-5; possibly TRBD2 for D (5 bases). Trimming pared 3 bases from V and 1 base from J, leaving 6 bases between. CDR1 is SGHVS, CDR2 FNYEAQ, per germline. The CDR3 consists of 13 residues.

J is TRBJ1-5 and V is TRBV28, with D unresolved. V lost 2 bases, J lost 0 bases, and 8 bases lay in between. The CDR3 totals 15 residues. Germline CDR1 is MDHEN and CDR2 is SYDVKM. Here the CDR3 DNA reads TGTGCCAGCAGTTTAGACACCCTTAGCAATCAGCCCCAGCATTTT. This encodes CASSLDTLSNQPQHF.

The sample holds a few counts of this clone. This CDR3 is CASSLTGGRGEKLFF. In nucleotides, the CDR3 is TGTGCCAGCAGCCTCACAGGGGGCCGCGGGGAAAAACTGTTTTTT. The rearrangement joins TRBV7-2 to TRBJ1-4; 9 bases match TRBD1. The germline CDR1 and CDR2 sequences are SGHTA and FQGNSA. The V and J ends lost 5 bases and 8 bases, in that order; junction bases with no gene match: 9. This CDR3 is 15 amino acids long.

Regarding this clone: At one of its ends the junction is not consistent with the germline gene, which may arise from a read error. The J gene is TRBJ2-5, the V gene TRBV7-7; D call uncertain. The CDR3 totals 14 residues. Per the germline V gene, CDR1 is SSHAT and CDR2 is FNYEAQ (reference sequence). In DNA form, the CDR3 reads TGTGCTAGCACCAACCTAGTAGGTGGCGAGACCCAGTACTTC. Its translation: CASTNLVGGETQYF.

The chain has TRBV9 and TRBJ1-1; TRBD1 matches at 11 bases. Germline CDR1 is SGDLS and CDR2 is YYNGEE. This CDR3 comprises 15 residues. The ends lost 4 bases at V and 4 bases at J; junction bases unmatched: 6. CDR3 DNA: TGTGCCAGCAGCTTAGATGGGACAGGGGGCACTGAAGCTTTCTTT. It codes for CASSLDGTGGTEAFF.

This chain uses TRBV6-5 with TRBJ2-1; 12 positions match TRBD2. The CDR3 sequence is 15 residues long. Germline V gives CDR1 MNHEY, CDR2 SVGAGI. With 5 bases clipped from V and 5 bases from J, the junction kept 4 bases outside the gene matches. Here the CDR3 reads CASSPTSGGHNEQFF. CDR3 sequence (DNA): TGTGCCAGCAGTCCTACTAGCGGGGGGCACAATGAGCAGTTCTTC.

As DNA, the CDR3 is TGCGCCAGCAGCCAAGTCGGTGTGGGGGAGCTGTTTTTT. It is translated as CASSQVGVGELFF. The chain has TRBV4-3 and TRBJ2-2; D unclear. From germline, CDR1 is LGHNA and CDR2 YSLEER. This CDR3 comprises 13 residues. Trimming stripped 1 base from V and 8 bases from J, with 8 bases between.